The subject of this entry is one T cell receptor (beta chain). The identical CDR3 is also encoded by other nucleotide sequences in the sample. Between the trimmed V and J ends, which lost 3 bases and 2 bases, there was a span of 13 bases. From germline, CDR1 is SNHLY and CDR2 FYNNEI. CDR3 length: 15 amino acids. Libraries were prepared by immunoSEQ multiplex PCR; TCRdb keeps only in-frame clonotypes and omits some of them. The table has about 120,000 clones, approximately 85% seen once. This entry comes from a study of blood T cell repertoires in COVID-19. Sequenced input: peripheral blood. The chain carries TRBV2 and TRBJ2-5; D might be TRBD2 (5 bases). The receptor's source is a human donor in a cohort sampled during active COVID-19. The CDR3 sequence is CASSDYAGTQETQYF. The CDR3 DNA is TGTGCCAGCAGTGATTACGCGGGTACACAAGAGACCCAGTACTTC.